A single sample is the source of the 7 T cell receptor beta chains below, sequenced in a study of PD-L1 blockade in urothelial cancer. Generated by immunoSEQ multiplex PCR, the TCRdb table keeps only in-frame clones and is missing some. Of 20,000 to 25,000 clones listed, about 93% are singletons. Time point in this sample: peripheral blood 6 weeks after treatment start. This specimen was PBMCs, taken around atezolizumab (anti-PD-L1) treatment. Receptors were obtained from a woman aged 55-69 years with urothelial cancer.

The chain carries TRBV18 and TRBJ2-7, with D possibly matching TRBD1 (6 bases). The V end was cut by 5 bases, the J end by 2 bases, with 7 bases between. The CDR3 has 12 amino acids. Per the germline V gene, CDR1 is KGHSH and CDR2 is LQKENI. The CDR3 bases are TGTGCCAGCTCAGGACAGACCTACGAGCAGTACTTC. Protein: CASSGQTYEQYF.

This rearrangement joins TRBV18 to TRBJ2-3, with TRBD1 matching over 7 bases. Trimming cost V 3 bases and J 3 bases; bases outside gene matches: 9. Germline V gene lookup returns CDR1 KGHSH and CDR2 LQKENI. The CDR3 covers 16 residues. The CDR3 is CASSPYIARGTDTQYF. For the CDR3, the DNA is TGTGCCAGCTCACCTTACATTGCCAGGGGGACAGATACGCAGTATTTT.

In this sample, this clone turned up once. The V and J genes are TRBV7-6 and TRBJ2-7; the match to TRBD2 covers 7 bases. Germline V gene lookup returns CDR1 SGHVS and CDR2 FNYEAQ. With V trimmed by 2 bases and J by 7 bases, 5 bases remained unmatched. The CDR3 has 13 amino acids. The CDR3 sequence: CASSLWRESEQYF. CDR3 nucleotides: TGTGCCAGCAGCTTATGGCGGGAGTCGGAGCAGTACTTC.

The chain combines TRBV11-2 with TRBJ2-5; 10 nucleotides line up with TRBD2. The CDR3 covers 16 residues. The ends lost 4 bases at V and 5 bases at J; junction bases unmatched: 10. From germline, CDR1 is SGHAT and CDR2 FQNNGV. The CDR3 reads CASSSLSGGAVETQYF. Here the CDR3 DNA reads TGTGCCAGCAGCTCATTGAGCGGGGGGGCGGTGGAGACCCAGTACTTC.

The chain is built from TRBV4-2 and TRBJ2-2; tentatively, D is TRBD2 (7 bases). The CDR3 is 16 amino acids. CDR1 LGHNA and CDR2 YNFKEQ come from the germline V gene. Trimming cost V 4 bases and J 4 bases, with 16 bases left between them. The CDR3 DNA is TGTGCCAGCAGCCCTGGGGCGGGGGCCACCACCGGGGAGCTGTTTTTT. Translated: CASSPGAGATTGELFF.

This chain connects TRBV12-5 to TRBJ1-2; 7 nucleotides line up with TRBD1. V was clipped by 0 bases and J by 6 bases; unmatched bases: 10. The germline gives CDR1 LGHNT, CDR2 FRNRAP. This CDR3 comprises 16 residues. CDR3 sequence (DNA): TGTGCTAGTGGTTTGGTACTAGGAGGGGGCGTTGATGGCTACACCTTC. It yields the protein CASGLVLGGGVDGYTF.

The CDR3: CASRTGLAGVYEQYF. The CDR3 region has the DNA TGTGCCAGCAGAACGGGACTAGCGGGAGTATACGAGCAGTACTTC. The chain employs TRBV6-5 and TRBJ2-7; 14 bases map to TRBD2. The CDR3 covers 15 residues. The V and J ends lost 6 bases and 4 bases, in that order; junction bases with no gene match: 5. Germline-derived CDR1 and CDR2 are MNHEY and SVGAGI.